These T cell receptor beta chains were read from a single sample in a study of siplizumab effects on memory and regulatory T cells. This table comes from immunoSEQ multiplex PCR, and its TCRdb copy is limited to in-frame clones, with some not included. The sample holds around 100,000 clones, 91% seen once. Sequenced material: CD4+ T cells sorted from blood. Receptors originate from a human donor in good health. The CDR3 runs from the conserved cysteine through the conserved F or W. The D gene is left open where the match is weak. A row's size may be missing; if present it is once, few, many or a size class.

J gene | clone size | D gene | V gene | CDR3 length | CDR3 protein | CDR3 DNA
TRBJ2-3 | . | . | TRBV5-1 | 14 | CASSLRADTDTQYF | TGCGCCAGCAGCTTGCGAGCTGACACAGATACGCAGTATTTT
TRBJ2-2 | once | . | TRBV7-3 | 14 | CASSPSGSTGELFF | TGTGCCAGCAGCCCCTCAGGGAGCACCGGGGAGCTGTTTTTT
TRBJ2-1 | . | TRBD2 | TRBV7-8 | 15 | CASSFAGGNYNEQFF | TGTGCCAGCAGCTTCGCGGGGGGGAACTACAATGAGCAGTTCTTC
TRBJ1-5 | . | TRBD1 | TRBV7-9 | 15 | CASSPGIGGDQPQHF | TGTGCCAGCAGCCCCGGGATAGGGGGCGATCAGCCCCAGCATTTT
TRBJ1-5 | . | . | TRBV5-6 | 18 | CASSPRARGPGSNQPQHF | TGTGCCAGCAGCCCTCGGGCTCGTGGTCCCGGTAGCAATCAGCCCCAGCATTTT
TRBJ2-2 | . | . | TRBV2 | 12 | CASSGQTGELFF | TGTGCCAGCAGTGGGCAAACCGGGGAGCTGTTTTTT
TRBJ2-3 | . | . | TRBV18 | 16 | CASSPPSVQTSHTQYF | TGTGCCAGCTCACCACCGTCGGTTCAAACCTCCCATACGCAGTATTTT
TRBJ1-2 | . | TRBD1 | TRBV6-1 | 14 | CASSKGQVNYGYTF | TGTGCCAGCAGTAAAGGACAGGTTAACTATGGCTACACCTTC
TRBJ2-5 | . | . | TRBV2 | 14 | CASSDGSRSGPQYF | TGTGCCAGCAGTGACGGCTCCCGGAGTGGGCCCCAGTACTTC
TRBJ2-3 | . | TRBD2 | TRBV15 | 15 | CATRSSGGYTDTQYF | TGTGCCACCAGGTCGAGCGGGGGCTACACAGATACGCAGTATTTT
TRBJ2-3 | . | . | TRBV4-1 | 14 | CASSQVVSRDTQYF | TGCGCCAGCAGCCAAGTCGTCTCACGAGATACGCAGTATTTT
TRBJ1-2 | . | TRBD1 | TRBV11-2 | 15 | CASSAGTGGGSGYTF | TGTGCCAGCAGCGCGGGGACAGGGGGCGGTAGTGGCTACACCTTC
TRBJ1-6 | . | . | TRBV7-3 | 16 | CASSTTFGVGNSPLHF | TGTGCCAGCAGCACCACGTTTGGGGTCGGAAATTCACCCCTCCACTTT
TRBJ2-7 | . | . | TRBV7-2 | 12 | CASSQRAYEQYF | TGTGCCAGCAGCCAACGAGCCTACGAGCAGTACTTC
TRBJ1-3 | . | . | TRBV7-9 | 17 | CASSGWTAMASGNTIYF | TGTGCCAGCAGCGGGTGGACAGCCATGGCCTCTGGAAACACCATATATTTT
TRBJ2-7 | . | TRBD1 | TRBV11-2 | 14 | CASSSTTGFNEQYF | TGTGCCAGCAGCTCGACGACAGGGTTCAACGAGCAGTACTTC
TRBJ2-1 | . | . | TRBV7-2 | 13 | CASISRLPHEQFF | TGTGCCAGCATAAGTAGGTTACCCCATGAGCAGTTCTTC
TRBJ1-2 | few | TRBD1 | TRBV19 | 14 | CASSMDRGFYGYTF | TGTGCCAGTAGTATGGACAGGGGATTCTATGGCTACACCTTC
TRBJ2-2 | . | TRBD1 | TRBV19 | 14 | CASRDRGRGGELFF | TGTGCCAGTAGAGACAGGGGGCGGGGCGGGGAGCTGTTTTTT
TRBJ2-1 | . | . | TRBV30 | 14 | CAWSLPGIWGEQFF | TGTGCCTGGAGTCTTCCCGGGATCTGGGGTGAGCAGTTCTTC
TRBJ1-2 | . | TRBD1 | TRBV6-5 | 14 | CASSYEQGVYGYTF | TGTGCCAGCAGTTACGAACAGGGGGTCTATGGCTACACCTTC
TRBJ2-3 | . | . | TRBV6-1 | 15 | CASSARDSYTDTQYF | TGTGCCAGCAGTGCCCGGGACTCCTACACAGATACGCAGTATTTT
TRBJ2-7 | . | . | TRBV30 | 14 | CAWSVGGIGYEQYF | TGTGCCTGGAGTGTTGGAGGGATTGGTTACGAGCAGTACTTC